One and the same sample provided the 28 T cell receptor beta chains below, sequenced in a study of CD8+CD57+ T cells in acquired aplastic anemia. CDR3 and TCR beta VDJ profiling relied on a genomic DNA template. TCRdb re-called the reads with MiXCR, one entry per CDR3 protein. The sample yields 250,000 to 350,000 distinct CDR3 sequences, around 60% seen once. The specimen was sorted CD4+, CD8+, or CD8+CD57+ T cells (not recorded which) from PBMCs. Every receptor here comes from a human donor with severe aplastic anemia or a healthy control (not recorded which).

V gene TRBV19 combines with J gene TRBJ1-2, with 7 bases matching TRBD1. CDR1 is LNHDA, CDR2 SQIVND, per germline (reference sequence). V gave up 1 base and J gave up 3 bases; unmatched junction bases: 5. The CDR3 length is 15 residues. This CDR3 reads CASSIATGTDYGYTF. The CDR3 DNA reads as TGTGCCAGTAGTATAGCGACAGGGACGGACTATGGCTACACCTTC.

This chain joins TRBV11-2 and TRBJ1-1; TRBD1 aligns across 9 bases. The CDR3 length is 17 residues. CDR1 SGHAT and CDR2 FQNNGV come from the germline V gene. J gave up 6 bases and V 5 bases, and 16 bases lay outside the gene matches. The CDR3: CASSHPGQGPMSAEAFF. DNA for the CDR3: TGTGCCAGCAGCCACCCGGGACAGGGACCCATGAGCGCTGAAGCTTTCTTT.

This chain links TRBV2 with TRBJ2-7; D might be TRBD1 (6 bases). Looked up from germline, CDR1 is SNHLY and CDR2 is FYNNEI. V was pared by 6 bases and J by 3 bases, with 9 bases between. This CDR3 is 12 amino acids long. DNA for the CDR3: TGTGCCAGCAGGCGCAGGGGCTACGAGCAGTACTTC. This gives the protein CASRRRGYEQYF.

J is TRBJ2-7 and V is TRBV7-9, with D tentatively TRBD2 (6 bases). The ends were cut back, 4 bases at V and 6 bases at J, with 16 bases in the middle. CDR1 is SEHNR and CDR2 is FQNEAQ in the germline V gene (reference sequence). The CDR3 is 14 residues long. DNA of the CDR3: TGTGCCAGCAGCTCCATCCTGGGGGGTCTCGAGCAGTACTTC. Amino acids: CASSSILGGLEQYF.

The chain is built from TRBV20-1 and TRBJ2-1, with 9 bases matching TRBD2. The CDR3 runs to 12 residues. Per germline, CDR1 DFQATT and CDR2 SNEGSKA (reference sequence). J gave up 7 bases and V 3 bases, and 1 base lay outside the gene matches. CDR3 nucleotides: TGCAGTGCTAGGCTAGCGGGGAATGAGCAGTTCTTC. It codes for CSARLAGNEQFF.

This clonotype has ten or more counts. The chain recombines TRBV7-3 with TRBJ2-1; 8 nucleotides line up with TRBD1. Germline CDR1 is SGHTA and CDR2 is FQGTGA. The CDR3 runs to 13 residues. The V segment lost 6 bases and the J segment 4 bases; nucleotides outside the gene matches: 2. The chain's CDR3 is CASSRQGYNEQFF. DNA for the CDR3: TGTGCCAGCAGTCGACAGGGGTACAATGAGCAGTTCTTC.

This clonotype was observed a single time. The chain couples TRBV7-2 to TRBJ1-1; no firm D call. CDR3 length: 13 amino acids. Trimming took off 3 bases at V and 7 bases at J, with 12 bases between the two ends. Germline-derived CDR1 and CDR2 are SGHTA and FQGNSA. CDR3: CASSFLGRGEAFF. CDR3 nucleotide sequence: TGTGCCAGCAGCTTTCTCGGACGGGGTGAAGCTTTCTTT.

As to this clonotype: The junction shows a germline mismatch at one end, possibly a read error. The V call is TRBV7-3, the J call TRBJ2-7; a weak D match, TRBD2 (5 bases). The CDR3 loop spans 11 amino acids. Per germline, CDR1 SGHTA and CDR2 FQGTGA. The DNA of the CDR3 is TGTGCCAGCAGCATAACGGGGGAGCAGTACTTC. Amino acids: CASSITGEQYF.

This clonotype was counted once. V and J are TRBV20-1 and TRBJ1-6, with D unresolved. Trimming removed 6 bases at V and 14 bases at J, with 20 bases between. CDR1 is DFQATT, CDR2 SNEGSKA, per germline (reference sequence). The CDR3 is 13 residues long. The CDR3 reads CSATHPAGSSLHF. The CDR3 coding sequence is TGCAGTGCCACCCACCCGGCGGGCTCGTCCCTCCACTTT.

This clonotype was found many times. The chain links TRBV27 to TRBJ1-6, with D perhaps TRBD1 (5 bases). Germline V lookup: CDR1 MNHEY, CDR2 SMNVEV (reference sequence). The CDR3 covers 12 residues. V was shortened by 5 bases and J by 15 bases, with 14 bases between the two germline ends. CDR3 residues: CASSPGGRDLHF. The CDR3 nucleotides are TGTGCCAGCAGTCCCGGTGGCAGGGACCTCCACTTT.

V is TRBV10-2 and J is TRBJ2-5; TRBD2 agrees at 8 bases. This CDR3 has 16 amino acids. The germline gives CDR1 WSHSY, CDR2 SAAADI. V shed 2 bases, J shed 1 base, and the junction held 6 bases outside the gene matches. The CDR3 sequence is CASSEVAGGLQETQYF. Here the CDR3 DNA reads TGCGCCAGCAGTGAGGTTGCGGGAGGACTCCAAGAGACCCAGTACTTC.

The rearrangement links TRBV19 to TRBJ1-2; perhaps TRBD1 as D (5 bases). In germline, CDR1 is LNHDA, CDR2 SQIVND (reference sequence). V was cut by 2 bases and J by 6 bases, with 10 bases left in between. This CDR3 has 13 residues. This CDR3 is CASSINQGHGYTF. The CDR3 DNA sequence: TGTGCCAGTAGTATAAATCAGGGACATGGCTACACCTTC.

The V call is TRBV5-1, the J call TRBJ2-7; D might be TRBD1 or TRBD2, each matching 6 bases. The CDR3 runs 15 residues. Germline V lookup: CDR1 SGHRS, CDR2 YFSETQ. Trimming cost V 0 bases and J 5 bases, with 15 bases left between them. CDR3 protein: CASSLEGGRSDEQYF. The CDR3 nucleotides read TGCGCCAGCAGCTTGGAAGGGGGGAGGAGTGACGAGCAGTACTTC.

The chain joins TRBV7-6 to TRBJ1-5; D gene ambiguous. Per germline, CDR1 SGHVS and CDR2 FNYEAQ. Trimming took off 3 bases at V and 5 bases at J, with 14 bases between the two ends. This CDR3 is built from 15 residues. This chain's CDR3 is CASSFFPGRDQPQHF. CDR3 sequence (DNA): TGTGCCAGCAGCTTTTTCCCTGGCCGGGATCAGCCCCAGCATTTT. The entire variable domain, with the rest obtained from reference TRBV7-6 and TRBJ1-5, is as follows: GAGVSQSPRYKVTKRGQDVALRCDPISGHVSLYWYRQALGQGPEFLTYFNYEAQQDKSGLPNDRFSAERPEGSISTLTIQRTEQRDSAMYRCASSFFPGRDQPQHFGDGTRLSIL.

The gene calls are TRBV19 and TRBJ1-4; no definite D call. Between the trimmed V and J ends, which lost 10 bases and 10 bases, there was a span of 13 bases. CDR1 LNHDA and CDR2 SQIVND come from the germline V gene (reference sequence). The CDR3 extends over 11 amino acids. CDR3 bases: TGTGCCACCCCCAGCACGGGAAAACTGTTTTTT. It encodes CATPSTGKLFF.

This clonotype was seen repeatedly, ten times or more. The chain has TRBV7-2 and TRBJ2-3, with TRBD2 identical over 8 bases. J lost 10 bases, V lost 8 bases, and 5 bases had no gene match. Per the germline V gene, CDR1 is SGHTA and CDR2 is FQGNSA. CDR3 length equals 11 residues. CDR3 region: CASSRGGAQYF. CDR3 nucleotide sequence: TGTGCCAGCTCCCGGGGGGGTGCGCAGTATTTT.

The rearrangement links TRBV7-9 to TRBJ2-2, with TRBD1 matching 8 bases. V shed 1 base and J 7 bases; nucleotides not matched to a gene: 8. The CDR3 has 16 amino acids. Germline loops: CDR1 SEHNR, CDR2 FQNEAQ (reference sequence). CDR3 sequence (DNA): TGTGCCAGCAGCTTAGTGGGACAGGCATTAAACGGGGAGCTGTTTTTT. It encodes CASSLVGQALNGELFF.

The sample holds one count of this clonotype. The chain has TRBV2 and TRBJ2-1; 8 nucleotides match TRBD1. After removal of 3 bases from V and 4 bases from J, the junction contained 2 bases not matched to a gene. Per germline, CDR1 SNHLY and CDR2 FYNNEI. CDR3 length equals 14 residues. In nucleotides, the CDR3 is TGTGCCAGCAGTGATGGACAGGGATACAATGAGCAGTTCTTC. Its translation: CASSDGQGYNEQFF.

Regarding this clonotype: The CDR3 does not close with the conserved phenylalanine or tryptophan, likely indicating a read error. The genes are TRBV29-1 and TRBJ2-7; the D is unclear. Germline lookup yields CDR1 SQVTM and CDR2 ANQGSEA. The CDR3 loop spans 12 amino acids. The CDR3 here is CSVEANSHEQYS. The CDR3 DNA is TGCAGCGTTGAGGCCAACTCCCACGAGCAGTACTCC.

In DNA, the CDR3 is TGCGCCAGCAGCCCCTTCGACGGTAGCCCTGATGGTTCACCCCTCCACTTT. Translating it yields CASSPFDGSPDGSPLHF. The chain joins TRBV5-1 to TRBJ1-6; D remains ambiguous. CDR1 is SGHRS and CDR2 is YFSETQ in the germline V gene. The ends were cut back, 4 bases at V and 9 bases at J, with 23 bases in the middle. CDR3 length equals 17 residues.

Concerning this clonotype itself: Sequence at one end of the junction differs from germline and may be a read error. J is TRBJ2-1 and V is TRBV11-1, with 9 bases matching TRBD2. The CDR3 runs to 15 residues. Germline V gene lookup returns CDR1 SGHAT and CDR2 FQDESV (reference sequence). CDR3 region: CASGTRGGSYNEQFF. The CDR3 DNA reads TGCGCCAGCGGTACGCGGGGGGGCTCGTACAATGAGCAGTTCTTT.

This clonotype has ten or more counts. The chain employs TRBV20-1 and TRBJ1-2; 11 bases fit TRBD1. This CDR3 contains 14 residues. The V segment lost 5 bases and the J segment 7 bases; nucleotides outside the gene matches: 9. Looked up from germline, CDR1 is DFQATT and CDR2 is SNEGSKA (reference sequence). CDR3 nucleotides: TGCAGTGCTTTGGGGGGACAGGGGGTCCCTGGCTACACCTTC. Amino acid sequence: CSALGGQGVPGYTF.

CDR3: CSARGLAGGREAQYF. The CDR3 DNA is TGCAGTGCTAGAGGACTAGCGGGGGGGCGGGAGGCCCAGTACTTC. The gene calls are TRBV20-1 and TRBJ2-5, with TRBD2 matching over 14 bases. The V gene's germline CDR1 is DFQATT and CDR2 SNEGSKA (reference sequence). The CDR3 consists of 15 residues. J gave up 9 bases and V 1 base, and 7 bases lay outside the gene matches.

The chain recombines TRBV7-2 with TRBJ2-3; D uncertain. The CDR3 loop spans 11 amino acids. V lost 6 bases to trimming and J lost 3 bases, with 4 bases between them. Germline V lookup: CDR1 SGHTA, CDR2 FQGNSA. The CDR3, as DNA: TGTGCCAGCAGACAAACAGATACGCAGTATTTT. It is translated as CASRQTDTQYF.

This chain joins TRBV20-1 and TRBJ1-5; a weak D match, TRBD1 (6 bases). This CDR3 has 15 amino acids. V shed 0 bases and J shed 6 bases, with 15 bases lying between them. Germline CDR1 reads DFQATT; CDR2 reads SNEGSKA (reference sequence). The CDR3 spells CSARDGGGVGQPQHF. CDR3 bases: TGCAGTGCTAGAGATGGAGGGGGAGTTGGTCAGCCCCAGCATTTT.

The sample holds many counts of this clonotype. The chain carries TRBV2 and TRBJ2-5, with TRBD2 identical over 10 bases. CDR3 length: 16 amino acids. Germline trimming cut 0 bases from V and 4 bases from J; bases unmatched to any gene: 5. Per the germline V gene, CDR1 is SNHLY and CDR2 is FYNNEI. The CDR3 DNA is TGTGCCAGCAGTGAAGCAAGCCTAGCGGGGGTAGAGACCCAGTACTTC. It is translated as CASSEASLAGVETQYF.

The chain's CDR3 is CASSGLLPGELFF. CDR3 bases: TGTGCCAGCAGTGGACTTTTGCCCGGGGAGCTGTTTTTT. The J gene is TRBJ2-2, the V gene TRBV2; D is unclear. This CDR3 is built from 13 residues. Germline loops: CDR1 SNHLY, CDR2 FYNNEI. Trimming pared 4 bases from V and 6 bases from J, leaving 9 bases between.

This clonotype was observed many times. The J gene is TRBJ2-3, the V gene TRBV12-3 or TRBV12-4, with D unclear. CDR3 length: 13 amino acids. The V and J ends lost 5 bases and 1 base respectively, with 7 bases between them. CDR3 region: CASSPSGTDTQYF. The CDR3 nucleotides read TGTGCCAGCAGTCCGTCAGGCACAGATACGCAGTATTTT.